This T cell receptor (beta chain) was observed in a study of T cells in Graves' hyperthyroidism and ophthalmopathy. Study summary: Sampling of peripheral blood happened at initial diagnosis, prior to any treatment.

Amplification of TCR beta CDR3 regions used RNA as the template. TCR CDR3 underwent first-round RT-PCR with the HTBI primer set. MiXCR, run by TCRdb on the multiplex PCR reads, gives a single entry per CDR3 protein. The data contain 560,000 or so distinct CDR3 sequences, 20% of them singletons. Trimming cost V 5 bases and J 7 bases, with 17 bases left between them. The CDR3 sequence is 14 residues long. Germline CDR1 is LNHDA and CDR2 is SQIVND (reference sequence). Study-level findings and limits: A model of 13 V-J pairs discriminated ophthalmopathy from stable hyperthyroidism. In the blood, most expanded thyroid clonotypes above 0.001 appeared as well.

Diagnoses rested on clinical symptoms, serum thyroxine and TRAb, thyroid ultrasound and orbital computed tomography. Of note for this clonotype: Its antigen remains unknown.

Specimen: blood. The chain links TRBV19 to TRBJ1-1; the D is unclear. The source of this sequence is a middle-aged man with Graves' ophthalmopathy. CDR3 nucleotide sequence: TGTGCCAGTAGTCCAGTCGGCCTCGACGGTGAAGCTTTCTTT. This sequence encodes CASSPVGLDGEAFF.